This TCR beta chain was captured by sequencing in a study of blood T cell repertoires in COVID-19. Study-level background: The analysed material was cDNA or gDNA that came from T cells, B-cell-depleted T cells, or PBMCs.

Source study methods: Amplifying reference gene primers gave estimates of nucleated cell counts. The method was immunoSEQ multiplex PCR; TCRdb's version includes in-frame clones alone and lacks a portion of them. The V and J calls and clone size come from that table; D and trimming were worked out from the DNA. The sample has around 190,000 clones, 75% to 90% seen once; the top ten hold less than 9%. This clone was seen ten or more times. CDR3 length equals 15 residues. In germline, CDR1 is MNHNS, CDR2 SASEGT. The junction had 2 bases not matched to a gene; V was cut back by 2 bases and J by 4 bases. This sequence originates from a woman aged 55-70 years with acute or convalescent COVID-19. The chain has TRBV6-1 and TRBJ2-1, with 10 bases matching TRBD2. The sample was peripheral blood. DNA of the CDR3: TGTGCCAGCAGTGAAACTAGCGGGATTTACAATGAGCAGTTCTTC. It is translated as CASSETSGIYNEQFF.